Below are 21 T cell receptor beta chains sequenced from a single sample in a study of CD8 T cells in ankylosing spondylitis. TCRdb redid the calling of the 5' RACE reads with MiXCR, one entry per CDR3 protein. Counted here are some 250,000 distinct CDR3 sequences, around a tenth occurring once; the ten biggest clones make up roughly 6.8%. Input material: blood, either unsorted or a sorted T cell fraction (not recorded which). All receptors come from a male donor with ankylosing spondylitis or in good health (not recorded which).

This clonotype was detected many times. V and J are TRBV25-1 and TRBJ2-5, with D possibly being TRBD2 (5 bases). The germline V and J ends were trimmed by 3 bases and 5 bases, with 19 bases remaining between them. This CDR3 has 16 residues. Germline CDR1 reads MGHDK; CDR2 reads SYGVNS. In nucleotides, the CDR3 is TGTGCCAGCAGTGAGGGAACCGGGAAACAACGGGAGACCCAGTACTTC. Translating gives CASSEGTGKQRETQYF.

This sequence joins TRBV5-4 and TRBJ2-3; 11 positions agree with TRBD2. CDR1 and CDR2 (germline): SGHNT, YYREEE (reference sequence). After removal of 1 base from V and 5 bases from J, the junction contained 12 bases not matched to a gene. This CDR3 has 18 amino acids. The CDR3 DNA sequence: TGTGCCAGCAGCTTGTGGCTAGCGGGGGGCCAGGCCAAAGATACGCAGTATTTT. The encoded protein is CASSLWLAGGQAKDTQYF.

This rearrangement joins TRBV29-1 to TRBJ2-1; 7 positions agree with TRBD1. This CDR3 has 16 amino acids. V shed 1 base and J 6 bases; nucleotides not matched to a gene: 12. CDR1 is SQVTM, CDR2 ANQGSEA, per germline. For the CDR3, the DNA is TGCAGCGTTGAAGCTCCCGGGGACAGAGGACTCAATGAGCAGTTCTTC. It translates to CSVEAPGDRGLNEQFF.

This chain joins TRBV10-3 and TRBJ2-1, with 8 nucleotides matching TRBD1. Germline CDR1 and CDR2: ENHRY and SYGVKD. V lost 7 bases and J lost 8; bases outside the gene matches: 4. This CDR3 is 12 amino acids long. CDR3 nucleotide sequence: TGTGCCATCACAGACAGGGGCGATGAGCAGTTCTTC. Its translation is CAITDRGDEQFF.

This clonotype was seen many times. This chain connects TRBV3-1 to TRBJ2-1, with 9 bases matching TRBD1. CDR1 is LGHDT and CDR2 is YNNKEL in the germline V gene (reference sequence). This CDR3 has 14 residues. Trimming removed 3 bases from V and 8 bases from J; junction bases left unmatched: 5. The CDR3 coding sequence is TGTGCCAGCAGCCACTTGGGACAGGGAGATGAGCAGTTCTTC. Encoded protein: CASSHLGQGDEQFF.

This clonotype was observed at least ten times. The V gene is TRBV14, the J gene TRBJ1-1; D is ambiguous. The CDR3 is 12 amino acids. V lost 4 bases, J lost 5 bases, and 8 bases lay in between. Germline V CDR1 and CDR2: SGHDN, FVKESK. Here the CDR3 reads CASSLPWTEAFF. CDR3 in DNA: TGTGCCAGCAGCCTACCCTGGACTGAAGCTTTCTTT.

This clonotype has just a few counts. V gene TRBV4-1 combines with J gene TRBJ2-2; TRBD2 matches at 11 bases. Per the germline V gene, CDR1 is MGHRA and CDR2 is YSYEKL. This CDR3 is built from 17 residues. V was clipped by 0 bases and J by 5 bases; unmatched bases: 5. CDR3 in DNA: TGCGCCAGCAGCCAAGATCGACTAGCGGGGATAACCGGGGAGCTGTTTTTT. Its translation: CASSQDRLAGITGELFF.

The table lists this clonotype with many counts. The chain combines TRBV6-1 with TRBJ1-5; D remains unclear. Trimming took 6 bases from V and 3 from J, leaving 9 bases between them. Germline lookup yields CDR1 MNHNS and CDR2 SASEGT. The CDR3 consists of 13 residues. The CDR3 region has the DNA TGTGCCAGCAGGCAGGAGGTCAATCAGCCCCAGCATTTT. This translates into CASRQEVNQPQHF.

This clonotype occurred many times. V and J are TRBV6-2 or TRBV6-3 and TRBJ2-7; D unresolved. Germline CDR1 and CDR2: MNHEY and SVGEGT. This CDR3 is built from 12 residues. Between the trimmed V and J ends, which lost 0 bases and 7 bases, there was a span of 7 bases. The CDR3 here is CASSYSIYEQYF. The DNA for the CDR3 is TGTGCCAGCAGTTACTCGATATATGAGCAGTACTTC.

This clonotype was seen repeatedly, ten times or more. Written as DNA, the CDR3 is TGCGCCAGCAGCCAACTCGGCAGCTACATGAACACTGAAGCTTTCTTT. Protein sequence: CASSQLGSYMNTEAFF. V usage is TRBV4-1 and J usage is TRBJ1-1; D not resolved. Germline values: CDR1 MGHRA, CDR2 YSYEKL. CDR3 length equals 16 residues. Deletions cut 2 bases from V and 0 bases from J, with 13 bases between.

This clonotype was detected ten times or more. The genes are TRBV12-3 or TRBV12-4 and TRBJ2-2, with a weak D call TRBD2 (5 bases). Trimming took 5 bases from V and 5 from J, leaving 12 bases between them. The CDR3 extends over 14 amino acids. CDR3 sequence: CASSPGFSTGELFF. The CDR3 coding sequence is TGTGCCAGCAGTCCGGGGTTTTCTACCGGGGAGCTGTTTTTT.

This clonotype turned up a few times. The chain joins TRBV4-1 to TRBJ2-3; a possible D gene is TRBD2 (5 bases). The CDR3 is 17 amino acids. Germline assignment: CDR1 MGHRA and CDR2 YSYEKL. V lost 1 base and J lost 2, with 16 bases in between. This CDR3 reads CASSQAPNFGITDTQYF. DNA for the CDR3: TGCGCCAGCAGCCAAGCGCCTAATTTCGGGATCACAGATACGCAGTATTTT.

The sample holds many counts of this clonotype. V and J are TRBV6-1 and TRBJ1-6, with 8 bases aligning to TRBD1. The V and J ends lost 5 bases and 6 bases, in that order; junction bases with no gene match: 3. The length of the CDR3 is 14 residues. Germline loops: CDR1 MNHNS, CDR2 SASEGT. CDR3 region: CASSRQGANSPLHF. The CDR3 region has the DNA TGTGCCAGCAGTCGGCAGGGGGCTAATTCACCCCTCCACTTT.

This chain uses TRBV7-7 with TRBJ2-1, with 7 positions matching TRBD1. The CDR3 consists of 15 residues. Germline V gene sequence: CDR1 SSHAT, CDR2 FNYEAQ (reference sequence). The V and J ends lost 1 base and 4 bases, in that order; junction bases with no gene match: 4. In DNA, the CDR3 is TGTGCCAGCAGCTTAGATGGGACAGTATACAATGAGCAGTTCTTC. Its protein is CASSLDGTVYNEQFF.

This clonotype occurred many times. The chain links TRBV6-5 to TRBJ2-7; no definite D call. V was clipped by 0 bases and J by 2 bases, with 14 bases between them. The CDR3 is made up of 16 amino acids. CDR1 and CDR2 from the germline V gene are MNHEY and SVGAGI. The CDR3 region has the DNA TGTGCCAGCAGTTACTCGATTCACGGGCGGACCTACGAGCAGTACTTC. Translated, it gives CASSYSIHGRTYEQYF.

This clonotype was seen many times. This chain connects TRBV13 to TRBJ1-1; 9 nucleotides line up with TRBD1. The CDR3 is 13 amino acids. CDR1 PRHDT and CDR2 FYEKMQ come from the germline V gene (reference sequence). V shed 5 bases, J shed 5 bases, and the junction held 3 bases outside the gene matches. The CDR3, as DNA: TGTGCCAGCAGCCCAGACAGGGGGACTGAAGCTTTCTTT. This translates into CASSPDRGTEAFF.

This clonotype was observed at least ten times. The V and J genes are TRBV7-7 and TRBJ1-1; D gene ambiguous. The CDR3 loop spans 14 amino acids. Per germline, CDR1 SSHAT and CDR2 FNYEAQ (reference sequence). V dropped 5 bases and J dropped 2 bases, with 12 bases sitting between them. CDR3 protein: CASSPSPHNTEAFF. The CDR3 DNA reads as TGTGCCAGCAGCCCGTCTCCACATAACACTGAAGCTTTCTTT.

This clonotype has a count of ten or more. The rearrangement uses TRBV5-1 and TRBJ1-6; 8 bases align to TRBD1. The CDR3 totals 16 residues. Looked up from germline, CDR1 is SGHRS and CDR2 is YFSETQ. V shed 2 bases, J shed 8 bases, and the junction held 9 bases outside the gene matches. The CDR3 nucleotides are TGCGCCAGCAGCTTACCAGGGGGCGCCTCTCATTCACCCCTCCACTTT. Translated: CASSLPGGASHSPLHF.

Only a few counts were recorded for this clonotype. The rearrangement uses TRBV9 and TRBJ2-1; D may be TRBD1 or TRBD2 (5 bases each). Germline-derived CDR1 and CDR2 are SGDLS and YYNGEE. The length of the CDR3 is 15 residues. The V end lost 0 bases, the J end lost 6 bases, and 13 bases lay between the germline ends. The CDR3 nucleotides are TGTGCCAGCAGCGTAGTCGGGGCTTCTCTCAATGAGCAGTTCTTC. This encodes CASSVVGASLNEQFF.

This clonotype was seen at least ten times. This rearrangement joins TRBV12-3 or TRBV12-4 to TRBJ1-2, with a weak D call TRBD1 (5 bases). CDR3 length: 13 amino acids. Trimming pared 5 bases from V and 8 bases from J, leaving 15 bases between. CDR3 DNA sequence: TGTGCCAGCAGTCCTGGGACGGCCCTAGGCTACACCTTC. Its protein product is CASSPGTALGYTF.

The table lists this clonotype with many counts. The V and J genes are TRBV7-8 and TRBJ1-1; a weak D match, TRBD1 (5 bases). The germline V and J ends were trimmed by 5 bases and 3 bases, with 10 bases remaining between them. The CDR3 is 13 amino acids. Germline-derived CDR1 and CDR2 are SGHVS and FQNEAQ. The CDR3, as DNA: TGTGCCAGCAGCATAAGAGGGGACACTGAAGCTTTCTTT. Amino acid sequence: CASSIRGDTEAFF.